This entry lists 27 T cell receptor beta chains sequenced from one sample in a study of spatial heterogeneity in lung cancer. Overall study findings and caveats: The number of expanded tumor alpha and beta chains correlated with mutation number.

Which antigens these TCRs recognize remains unknown. TCRdb passed the 5' RACE reads through MiXCR, listing each CDR3 protein once. Among some 10,000 distinct CDR3 sequences listed, around 5% were seen once. Time point in this sample: sample taken at primary tumor resection. The specimen comprised lung tumor tissue, sampled at surgery. All receptors derive from a female donor with early-stage non-small cell lung cancer.

This clonotype is labeled as medium-sized. The chain has TRBV3-1 and TRBJ2-7; D unclear. CDR3 length: 13 residues. V lost 2 bases to trimming and J lost 3 bases, with 8 bases between them. Germline-derived CDR1 and CDR2 are LGHDT and YNNKEL (reference sequence). CDR3 in amino acids: CASSQLDRYEQYF. CDR3 DNA sequence: TGTGCCAGCAGCCAATTAGATCGCTACGAGCAGTACTTC.

This clonotype is labeled medium-sized (0.01 to 0.1%). V gene TRBV10-1 combines with J gene TRBJ2-5; D is perhaps TRBD1 (6 bases). CDR3 length: 13 amino acids. CDR1 is WNHNN, CDR2 SYGVQD, per germline (reference sequence). V was clipped by 5 bases and J by 7 bases, with 14 bases between them. The CDR3 region is CASSQGIEGTQYF. The CDR3 region has the DNA TGCGCCAGCAGTCAGGGGATTGAGGGGACCCAGTACTTC.

This clonotype was seen at least ten times. This rearrangement joins TRBV2 to TRBJ2-7, with TRBD2 matching 14 bases. CDR3 length equals 15 residues. With V trimmed by 3 bases and J by 6 bases, 4 bases remained unmatched. Germline CDR1 reads SNHLY; CDR2 reads FYNNEI. CDR3 sequence reads: CASSEGLAGDSEQYF. DNA of the CDR3: TGTGCCAGCAGTGAGGGACTAGCGGGAGACTCCGAGCAGTACTTC.

This clonotype was seen at least ten times. The CDR3 sequence is CASSFRGAGEAFF. The CDR3 coding sequence is TGTGCCAGCAGCTTCCGAGGCGCCGGTGAAGCTTTCTTT. V gene TRBV11-2 combines with J gene TRBJ1-1; D is ambiguous. CDR3 length equals 13 residues. Germline V CDR1 and CDR2: SGHAT, FQNNGV. V dropped 3 bases and J dropped 7 bases, with 12 bases sitting between them. Combining the CDR3 with reference TRBV11-2 and TRBJ1-1 gives the whole variable domain EAGVAQSPRYKIIEKRQSVAFWCNPISGHATLYWYQQILGQGPKLLIQFQNNGVVDDSQLPKDRFSAERLKGVDSTLKIQPAKLEDSAVYLCASSFRGAGEAFFGQGTRLTVV.

This clonotype turned up a few times. The chain recombines TRBV4-1 with TRBJ2-3; 8 nucleotides agree with TRBD2. Germline-derived CDR1 and CDR2 are MGHRA and YSYEKL. Trimming cost V 3 bases and J 8 bases; bases outside gene matches: 16. The CDR3 runs to 17 residues. Here the CDR3 reads CASSQGVLVSGTRTQYF. For the CDR3, the DNA is TGCGCCAGCAGCCAGGGTGTTTTGGTTAGCGGGACACGTACGCAGTATTTT.

This clonotype appeared a few times. The gene calls are TRBV7-8 and TRBJ2-2, with 11 bases aligning to TRBD2. V gave up 5 bases and J gave up 3 bases; unmatched junction bases: 20. This CDR3 is 21 amino acids long. CDR1 SGHVS and CDR2 FQNEAQ come from the germline V gene. CDR3 loop: CASSKLAGVALPWKDTGELFF. The CDR3 nucleotides read TGTGCCAGCAGCAAACTAGCGGGAGTTGCTCTCCCCTGGAAGGACACCGGGGAGCTGTTTTTT. The variable domain in full, with the rest retrieved from reference TRBV7-8 and TRBJ2-2, is GAGVSQSPRYKVAKRGQDVALRCDPISGHVSLFWYQQALGQGPEFLTYFQNEAQLDKSGLPSDRFFAERPEGSVSTLKIQRTQQEDSAVYLCASSKLAGVALPWKDTGELFFGEGSRLTVL.

This clonotype was seen repeatedly, ten times or more. The chain employs TRBV5-1 and TRBJ2-5; 7 bases align to TRBD2. The germline V gene has CDR1 SGHRS and CDR2 YFSETQ. This CDR3 is 14 amino acids long. The trim removed 5 bases at V and 1 base at J, leaving 5 bases unmatched. CDR3: CASRSGLTQETQYF. In DNA form, the CDR3 reads TGCGCCAGCAGGTCGGGACTAACCCAAGAGACCCAGTACTTC.

This clonotype was detected many times. This chain links TRBV5-1 with TRBJ1-1; tentatively, D is TRBD1 (5 bases). The germline CDR1 and CDR2 sequences are SGHRS and YFSETQ. The length of the CDR3 is 14 residues. V lost 4 bases, J lost 0 bases, and 10 bases lay in between. The CDR3 DNA is TGCGCCAGCAGCGCCGGGACTATGAACACTGAAGCTTTCTTT. Translation: CASSAGTMNTEAFF.

This clonotype is judged medium-sized. V usage is TRBV5-1 and J usage is TRBJ2-1; no definite D call. Germline-derived CDR1 and CDR2 are SGHRS and YFSETQ. Trimming took off 0 bases at V and 0 bases at J, with 7 bases between the two ends. This CDR3 spans 15 amino acids. CDR3 DNA sequence: TGCGCCAGCAGCTTGGGGCCAGGCTCCTACAATGAGCAGTTCTTC. Translating it yields CASSLGPGSYNEQFF.

The table lists this clonotype with many counts. This rearrangement joins TRBV5-1 to TRBJ2-7, with 12 bases fitting TRBD2. The CDR3 spans 16 residues. In germline, CDR1 is SGHRS, CDR2 YFSETQ. With 4 bases clipped from V and 3 bases from J, the junction kept 8 bases outside the gene matches. The CDR3: CASSRSLAGGLYEQYF. CDR3 in DNA: TGCGCCAGCAGCCGTTCACTAGCGGGAGGCCTCTACGAGCAGTACTTC.

This clonotype was counted a few times. The chain uses TRBV5-1 and TRBJ2-1, with 12 bases that match TRBD2. The trim removed 0 bases at V and 6 bases at J, leaving 1 base unmatched. The germline V gene encodes CDR1 SGHRS and CDR2 YFSETQ. CDR3 size: 15 residues. CDR3 sequence (DNA): TGCGCCAGCAGCTTGGGGACTAGCGGGACCAATGAGCAGTTCTTC. Translation gives CASSLGTSGTNEQFF.

This clonotype ranks as medium-sized. Here the CDR3 reads CASSYSGTGYQPQHF. CDR3 bases: TGTGCCAGCAGTTACTCAGGGACAGGCTATCAGCCCCAGCATTTT. The rearrangement uses TRBV6-5 and TRBJ1-5, with 8 bases that match TRBD1. V was pared by 0 bases and J by 5 bases, with 3 bases of the junction left unmatched. CDR1 MNHEY and CDR2 SVGAGI come from the germline V gene. There are 15 residues in the CDR3.

This clonotype was seen many times. This chain joins TRBV7-9 and TRBJ2-1, with no clear D. This CDR3 contains 11 residues. From germline, CDR1 is SEHNR and CDR2 FQNEAQ (reference sequence). The V gene lost 8 bases and the J gene lost 9 bases, with 11 bases spanning the gap. CDR3 amino acids: CASGVGFEQFF. As DNA, the CDR3 is TGTGCCAGCGGAGTGGGGTTTGAGCAGTTCTTC.

This clonotype is deemed medium-sized. This chain connects TRBV14 to TRBJ1-2; tentatively, D is TRBD1 (6 bases). CDR1 SGHDN and CDR2 FVKESK come from the germline V gene. This CDR3 is 14 amino acids long. The V and J ends lost 1 base and 14 bases respectively, with 20 bases between them. The CDR3 region has the DNA TGTGCCAGCAGCCAAGTACGACAGGAGCCGATCAAGACCTTC. It yields the protein CASSQVRQEPIKTF.

In this sample, this clonotype turned up many times. The V gene is TRBV20-1, the J gene TRBJ1-4; D might be TRBD1 (6 bases). This CDR3 comprises 13 residues. The V and J ends lost 4 bases and 8 bases respectively, with 14 bases between them. Germline loops: CDR1 DFQATT, CDR2 SNEGSKA (reference sequence). DNA for the CDR3: TGCAGTGCTACATCAGGGGTTCGGGAAAAACTGTTTTTT. Amino acid sequence: CSATSGVREKLFF.

By sample fraction, this clonotype is medium-sized. The rearrangement joins TRBV29-1 to TRBJ1-1; the match to TRBD1 covers 7 bases. This CDR3 region has 16 residues. Trimming removed 7 bases from V and 0 bases from J; junction bases left unmatched: 14. Germline V lookup: CDR1 SQVTM, CDR2 ANQGSEA. The CDR3 loop reads CSAAGQLTHLNTEAFF. For the CDR3, the DNA is TGCAGCGCTGCGGGACAGCTCACCCACCTGAACACTGAAGCTTTCTTT. The full variable domain, its missing parts supplied by reference TRBV29-1 and TRBJ1-1, is SAVISQKPSRDICQRGTSLTIQCQVDSQVTMMFWYRQQPGQSLTLIATANQGSEATYESGFVIDKFPISRPNLTFSTLTVSNMSPEDSSIYLCSAAGQLTHLNTEAFFGQGTRLTVV.

The genes are TRBV27 and TRBJ2-1, with D unclear. V was cut by 8 bases and J by 1 base, with 12 bases left in between. Per the germline V gene, CDR1 is MNHEY and CDR2 is SMNVEV (reference sequence). The CDR3 is made up of 14 amino acids. The CDR3 DNA reads as TGTGCCAGCCGCACCCCCCGATCCTACAATGAGCAGTTCTTC. Protein sequence: CASRTPRSYNEQFF.

This clonotype appeared many times. This chain connects TRBV24-1 to TRBJ2-6; 7 positions match TRBD1. Per the germline V gene, CDR1 is KGHDR and CDR2 is SFDVKD. Losses at the gene ends were 7 bases for V and 4 bases for J; bases not matched to a gene: 6. This CDR3 has 15 amino acids. In DNA form, the CDR3 reads TGTGCCACCAGCCGACAGGGAACCGGGGCCAACGTCCTGACTTTC. This encodes CATSRQGTGANVLTF.

Details on this clonotype: A much bigger clone sits one base away, suggesting this may be a read error. The chain employs TRBV7-3 and TRBJ2-2; D is unresolved. This CDR3 has 15 amino acids. V lost 8 bases, J lost 1 base, and 14 bases lay in between. CDR1 is SGHTA, CDR2 FQGTGA, per germline. The CDR3 DNA is TGTGCCAGCGGCCAAATGCAGAAGAACACCGGGGAGCTGTTTTTT. It encodes CASGQMQKNTGELFF.

This clonotype occurred many times. CDR3 loop: CASSEGTAAETQYF. Here the CDR3 DNA reads TGCGCCAGCAGCGAGGGGACCGCGGCGGAGACCCAGTACTTC. The chain employs TRBV10-1 and TRBJ2-5; the D call may be TRBD1 or TRBD2 (5 bases each). V was shortened by 6 bases and J by 5 bases, with 16 bases between the two germline ends. There are 14 residues in the CDR3. The germline CDR1 and CDR2 sequences are WNHNN and SYGVQD (reference sequence).

This clonotype appeared many times. This chain joins TRBV6-2 or TRBV6-3 and TRBJ2-7, with no clear D. Trimming removed 5 bases from V and 6 bases from J, with 11 bases in between. The CDR3 spans 12 residues. Germline-derived CDR1 and CDR2 are MNHEY and SVGEGT. As DNA, the CDR3 is TGTGCCAGCAGTCCCTGGGTAGGCGAGCAGTACTTC. Protein product: CASSPWVGEQYF.

This clonotype was seen ten or more times. DNA for the CDR3: TGCAGTGCTAGAGACCCCGAGTTGGGCCATACGCAGTATTTT. Its protein is CSARDPELGHTQYF. V usage is TRBV20-1 and J usage is TRBJ2-3; the D is unclear. Germline loops: CDR1 DFQATT, CDR2 SNEGSKA (reference sequence). This CDR3 has 14 amino acids. The V end was cut by 0 bases, the J end by 7 bases, with 14 bases between.

This clonotype was detected many times. The chain joins TRBV11-3 to TRBJ2-1; 8 bases are a match to TRBD2. From germline, CDR1 is SGHNT and CDR2 YENEEA. The CDR3 runs to 16 residues. J lost 1 base, V lost 5 bases, and 7 bases had no gene match. CDR3 amino acids: CASSPPSSGSYNEQFF. The CDR3 region has the DNA TGTGCCAGCAGCCCACCATCTAGCGGGTCCTACAATGAGCAGTTCTTC.

By sample share, this clonotype is medium-sized. An end of the junction does not agree with germline; a read error may underlie this. The V gene is TRBV20-1, the J gene TRBJ1-2; D not resolved. Germline loops: CDR1 DFQATT, CDR2 SNEGSKA (reference sequence). This CDR3 is 14 amino acids long. The CDR3 spells CSARAPSVGYGYTF. CDR3 DNA: TGCAGTGCCAGAGCCCCATCCGTAGGGTATGGCTACACCTTC.

In its sample, this clonotype was seen many times. The CDR3 DNA reads TGTGCCAGCAGTTCAGGGGGAATGGGCACAGATACGCAGTATTTT. It is translated as CASSSGGMGTDTQYF. The V and J genes are TRBV12-3 or TRBV12-4 and TRBJ2-3, with 7 nucleotides matching TRBD1. J gave up 1 base and V 4 bases, and 5 bases lay outside the gene matches. The CDR3 covers 15 residues.

In this sample, this clonotype turned up many times. The V gene is TRBV6-2 or TRBV6-3, the J gene TRBJ2-1; TRBD2 matches at 8 bases. Germline V gene data show CDR1 as MNHEY and CDR2 as SVGEGT. Losses at the gene ends were 3 bases for V and 7 bases for J; bases not matched to a gene: 11. The CDR3 is 16 amino acids. The CDR3 DNA is TGTGCCAGCAGTTATGGCATAGCGGGATCCATGAATGAGCAGTTCTTC. Protein sequence: CASSYGIAGSMNEQFF.

Ten or more counts support this clonotype. This chain connects TRBV30 to TRBJ2-1; the D is unclear. Trimming removed 3 bases from V and 9 bases from J, with 12 bases in between. The V gene's germline CDR1 is GTSNPN and CDR2 SVGIG (reference sequence). The CDR3 covers 12 residues. CDR3 bases: TGTGCCTGGAGAGGAGAGGCCTTTGAGCAGTTCTTC. Translated: CAWRGEAFEQFF.